This entry is about one T cell receptor (beta chain). Method: immunoSEQ multiplex PCR; TCRdb's copy keeps in-frame clones and lacks some. The table has approximately 490,000 clones, around 87% seen once. The CDR3 totals 14 residues. Unmatched junction bases numbered 5, after V lost 5 bases and J lost 7 bases. Germline V CDR1 and CDR2: MNHEY, SVGAGI. The data originate from a study of blood T cell repertoires in COVID-19. This sequence originates from a woman aged 18-29 years who had recovered from COVID-19. The sequenced sample consisted of PBMCs or T cells enriched from blood (not recorded which). The rearrangement links TRBV6-5 to TRBJ1-4; 9 nucleotides match TRBD1. The CDR3 here is CASSRGTGTEKLFF. DNA of the CDR3: TGTGCCAGCAGTAGGGGGACAGGGACTGAAAAACTGTTTTTT.